This is a list of T cell receptor beta chains from one sample in a study of blood T cell repertoires in COVID-19. Some clones are missing from TCRdb's copy, which holds only in-frame ones; the method was immunoSEQ multiplex PCR. Of some 180,000 clones in the sample, 70% to 80% are singletons; the top ten hold roughly 14%. Sequences were obtained from PBMCs or T cells enriched from blood (not recorded which). These receptors were obtained from a man in his fifties or sixties who had been exposed to COVID-19. Each CDR3 is given with its conserved first and last residue. A D gene is named only where the DNA matches it firmly. Size is stated for part of the rows, as once, few or many counts, or as a class when the clone is expanded.

V gene,D gene,clone size,J gene,CDR3 protein,CDR3 DNA
TRBV27,TRBD1,.,TRBJ2-3,CASSRTGSGDTQYF,TGTGCCAGCTCCAGGACAGGATCAGGAGATACGCAGTATTTT
TRBV28,TRBD1,few,TRBJ1-5,CASSFDRVEQPQHF,TGTGCCAGCAGTTTTGACAGGGTAGAACAGCCCCAGCATTTT
TRBV7-9,TRBD2,many,TRBJ2-7,CASSWSGLAGGDYEQYF,TGTGCCAGCAGCTGGTCTGGGCTAGCGGGAGGTGACTACGAGCAGTACTTC
TRBV5-1,TRBD2,.,TRBJ2-1,CASSLAGRDEQFF,TGCGCCAGCAGCTTGGCCGGGAGGGATGAGCAGTTCTTC
TRBV29-1,.,.,TRBJ1-1,CSVEGTQVMNTEAFF,TGCAGCGTAGAGGGGACTCAAGTGATGAACACTGAAGCTTTCTTT
TRBV7-4,.,few,TRBJ1-4,CASSLPGNYNEKLFF,TGTGCCAGCAGCCTCCCCGGGAACTATAATGAAAAACTGTTTTTT
TRBV5-5,.,.,TRBJ1-5,CASSSLTGGQPQHF,TGTGCCAGCAGCTCCTTGACCGGGGGACAGCCCCAGCATTTT
TRBV3-1/TRBV3-2,.,.,TRBJ1-5,CASSQDNPGSGQPQHF,TGTGCCAGCAGCCAAGATAATCCAGGGTCGGGTCAGCCCCAGCATTTT
TRBV12-1,.,.,TRBJ1-2,CASSFGERTGRSGDGYTF,TGTGCCAGCAGCTTTGGGGAGCGGACAGGTCGCTCCGGGGACGGCTACACCTTC
TRBV6-5,.,once,TRBJ1-5,CASSPGWVRGQPQHF,TGTGCCAGCAGTCCAGGGTGGGTGCGAGGTCAGCCCCAGCATTTT
TRBV2,TRBD1,.,TRBJ2-2,CASSEVRGRSGELFF,TGTGCCAGCAGTGAAGTCAGGGGGCGGTCCGGGGAGCTGTTTTTT
TRBV6-2/TRBV6-3,.,.,TRBJ2-3,CASSNHVGGSTDTQYF,TGTGCCAGCAGTAACCACGTCGGGGGAAGCACAGATACGCAGTATTTT
TRBV6-5,.,once,TRBJ2-1,CASRPRDNEQFF,TGTGCCAGCAGGCCCAGGGATAATGAGCAGTTCTTC
TRBV5-1,TRBD1,.,TRBJ2-7,CASSVGTGPYEQYF,TGCGCCAGCAGCGTCGGGACAGGGCCCTACGAGCAGTACTTC
TRBV5-4,.,.,TRBJ2-2,CASSLSVAGELFF,TGTGCCAGCAGCTTGTCGGTAGCCGGGGAGCTGTTTTTT
TRBV6-5,.,.,TRBJ1-1,CASSYRGSQNTEAFF,TGTGCCAGCAGTTACAGGGGCAGTCAGAACACTGAAGCTTTCTTT
TRBV28,.,.,TRBJ2-1,CASSIPMGLKNEQFF,TGTGCCAGCAGTATCCCTATGGGGCTAAAAAACGAGCAGTTCTTC
TRBV6-5,TRBD1,.,TRBJ1-1,CASRHGQGAGTEAFF,TGTGCCAGCAGGCACGGACAGGGGGCAGGGACTGAAGCTTTCTTT